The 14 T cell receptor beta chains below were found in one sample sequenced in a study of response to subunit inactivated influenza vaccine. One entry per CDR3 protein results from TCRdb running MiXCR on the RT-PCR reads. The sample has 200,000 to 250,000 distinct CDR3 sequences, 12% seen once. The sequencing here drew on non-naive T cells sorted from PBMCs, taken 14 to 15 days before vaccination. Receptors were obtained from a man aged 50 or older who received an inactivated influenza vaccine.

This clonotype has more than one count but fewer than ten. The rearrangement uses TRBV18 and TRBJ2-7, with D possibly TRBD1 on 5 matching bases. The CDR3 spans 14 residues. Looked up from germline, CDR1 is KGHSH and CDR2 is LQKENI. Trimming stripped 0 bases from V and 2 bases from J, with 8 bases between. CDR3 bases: TGTGCCAGCTCACCACCGGGGCGAACCTACGAGCAGTACTTC. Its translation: CASSPPGRTYEQYF. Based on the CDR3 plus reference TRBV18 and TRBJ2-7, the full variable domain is NAGVMQNPRHLVRRRGQEARLRCSPMKGHSHVYWYRQLPEEGLKFMVYLQKENIIDESGMPKERFSAEFPKEGPSILRIQQVVRGDSAAYFCASSPPGRTYEQYFGPGTRLTVT.

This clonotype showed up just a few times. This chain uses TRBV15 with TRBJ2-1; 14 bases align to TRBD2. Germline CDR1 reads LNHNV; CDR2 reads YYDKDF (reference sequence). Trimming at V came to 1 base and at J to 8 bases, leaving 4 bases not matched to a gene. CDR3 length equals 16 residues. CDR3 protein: CATSRGGLAGGDEQFF. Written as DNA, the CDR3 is TGTGCCACCAGCAGAGGAGGACTAGCGGGAGGAGATGAGCAGTTCTTC.

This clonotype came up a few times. CDR3 bases: TGTGCCAGTACGCCAACCGACAGTACCCTTGGGACTGAAGCTTTCTTT. This gives the protein CASTPTDSTLGTEAFF. The chain couples TRBV19 to TRBJ1-1; a possible D gene is TRBD1 (5 bases). CDR3 length: 16 residues. The germline V gene has CDR1 LNHDA and CDR2 SQIVND (reference sequence). V was pared by 7 bases and J by 5 bases, with 23 bases between. The full variable domain, completed using reference TRBV19 and TRBJ1-1, is DGGITQSPKYLFRKEGQNVTLSCEQNLNHDAMYWYRQDPGQGLRLIYYSQIVNDFQKGDIAEGYSVSREKKESFPLTVTSAQKNPTAFYLCASTPTDSTLGTEAFFGQGTRLTVV.

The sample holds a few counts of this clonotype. CDR3 nucleotide sequence: TGTGCCACCAGCGCTAGGGGGGAGACCCAGTACTTC. As protein: CATSARGETQYF. The chain has TRBV15 and TRBJ2-5; D possibly corresponds to TRBD1 (6 bases). CDR1 is LNHNV and CDR2 is YYDKDF in the germline V gene (reference sequence). V was shortened by 5 bases and J by 5 bases, with 9 bases between the two germline ends. The CDR3 sequence is 12 residues long.

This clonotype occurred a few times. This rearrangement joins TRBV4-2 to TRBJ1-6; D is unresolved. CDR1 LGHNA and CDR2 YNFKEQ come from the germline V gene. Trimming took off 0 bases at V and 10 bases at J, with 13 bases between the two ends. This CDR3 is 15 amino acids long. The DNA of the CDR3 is TGTGCCAGCAGCCAAGAGCGACAATTTAGCTCACCCCTCCACTTT. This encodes CASSQERQFSSPLHF.

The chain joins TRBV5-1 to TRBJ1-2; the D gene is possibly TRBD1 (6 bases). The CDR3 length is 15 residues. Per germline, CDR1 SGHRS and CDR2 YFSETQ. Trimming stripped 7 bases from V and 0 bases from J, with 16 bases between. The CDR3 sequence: CASGQTGHPNYGYTF. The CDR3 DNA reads TGCGCCAGCGGACAGACAGGACATCCTAACTATGGCTACACCTTC.

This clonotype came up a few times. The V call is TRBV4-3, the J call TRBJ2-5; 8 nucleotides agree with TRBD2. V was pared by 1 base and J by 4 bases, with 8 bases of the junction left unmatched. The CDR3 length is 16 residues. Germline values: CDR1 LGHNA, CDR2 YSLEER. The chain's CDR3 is CASSQAAGGVGETQYF. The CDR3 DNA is TGCGCCAGCAGCCAAGCGGCCGGGGGGGTTGGAGAGACCCAGTACTTC.

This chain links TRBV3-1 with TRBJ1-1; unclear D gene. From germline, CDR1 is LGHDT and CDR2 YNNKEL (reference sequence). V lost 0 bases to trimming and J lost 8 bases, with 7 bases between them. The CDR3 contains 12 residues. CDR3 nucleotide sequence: TGTGCCAGCAGCCAAGAACCACTGGAAGCTTTCTTT. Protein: CASSQEPLEAFF.

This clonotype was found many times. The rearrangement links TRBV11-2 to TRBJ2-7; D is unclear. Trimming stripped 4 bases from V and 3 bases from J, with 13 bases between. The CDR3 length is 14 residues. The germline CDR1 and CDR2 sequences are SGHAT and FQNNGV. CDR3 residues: CASSSMGGFYEQYF. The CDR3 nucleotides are TGTGCCAGCAGCTCAATGGGCGGATTCTACGAGCAGTACTTC. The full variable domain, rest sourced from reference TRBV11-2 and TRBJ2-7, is EAGVAQSPRYKIIEKRQSVAFWCNPISGHATLYWYQQILGQGPKLLIQFQNNGVVDDSQLPKDRFSAERLKGVDSTLKIQPAKLEDSAVYLCASSSMGGFYEQYFGPGTRLTVT.

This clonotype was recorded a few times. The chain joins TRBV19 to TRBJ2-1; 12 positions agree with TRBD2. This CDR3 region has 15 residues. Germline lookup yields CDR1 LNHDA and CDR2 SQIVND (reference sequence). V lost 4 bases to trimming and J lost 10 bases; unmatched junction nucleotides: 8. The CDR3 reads CASSRSSGRGGEQFF. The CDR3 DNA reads TGTGCCAGTAGTAGGTCTAGCGGGAGGGGTGGGGAGCAGTTCTTC. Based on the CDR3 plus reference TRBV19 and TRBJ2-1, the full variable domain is DGGITQSPKYLFRKEGQNVTLSCEQNLNHDAMYWYRQDPGQGLRLIYYSQIVNDFQKGDIAEGYSVSREKKESFPLTVTSAQKNPTAFYLCASSRSSGRGGEQFFGPGTRLTVL.

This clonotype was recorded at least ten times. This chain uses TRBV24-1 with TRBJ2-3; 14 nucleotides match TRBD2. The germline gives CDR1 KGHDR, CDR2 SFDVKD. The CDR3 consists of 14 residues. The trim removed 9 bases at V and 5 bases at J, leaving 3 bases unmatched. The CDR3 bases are TGTGCCACCTCGACTAGCGGGGGGGGAGATACGCAGTATTTT. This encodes CATSTSGGGDTQYF.

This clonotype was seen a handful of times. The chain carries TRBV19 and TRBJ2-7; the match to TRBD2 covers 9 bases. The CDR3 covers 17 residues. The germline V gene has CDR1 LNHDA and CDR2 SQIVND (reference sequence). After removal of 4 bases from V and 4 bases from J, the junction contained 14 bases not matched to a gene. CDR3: CASSTSWLAGPTYEQYF. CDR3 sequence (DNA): TGTGCCAGTAGTACTTCGTGGCTAGCGGGACCTACTTACGAGCAGTACTTC.

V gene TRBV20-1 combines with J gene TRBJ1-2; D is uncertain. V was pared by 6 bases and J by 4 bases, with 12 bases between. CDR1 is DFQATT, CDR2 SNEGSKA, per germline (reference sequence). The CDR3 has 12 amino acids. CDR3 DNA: TGCAGTGCCGCCGACATAGCCTATGGCTACACCTTC. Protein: CSAADIAYGYTF.

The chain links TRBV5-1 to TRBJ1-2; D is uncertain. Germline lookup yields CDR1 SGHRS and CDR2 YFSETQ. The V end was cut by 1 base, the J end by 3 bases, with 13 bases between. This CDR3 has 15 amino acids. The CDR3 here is CASSLSRQADYGYTF. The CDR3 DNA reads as TGCGCCAGCAGCTTGAGCCGGCAGGCGGACTATGGCTACACCTTC.